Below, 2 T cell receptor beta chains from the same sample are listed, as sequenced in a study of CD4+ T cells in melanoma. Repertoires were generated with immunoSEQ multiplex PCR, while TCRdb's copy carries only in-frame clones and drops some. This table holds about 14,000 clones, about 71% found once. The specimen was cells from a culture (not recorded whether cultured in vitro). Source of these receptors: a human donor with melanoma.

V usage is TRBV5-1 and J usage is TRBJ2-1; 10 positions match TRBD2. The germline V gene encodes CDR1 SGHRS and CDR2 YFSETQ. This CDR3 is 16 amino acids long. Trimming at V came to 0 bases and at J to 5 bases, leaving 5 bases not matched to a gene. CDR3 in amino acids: CASSLELAGAHNEQFF. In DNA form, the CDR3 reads TGCGCCAGCAGCTTGGAGCTAGCGGGGGCCCACAATGAGCAGTTCTTC.

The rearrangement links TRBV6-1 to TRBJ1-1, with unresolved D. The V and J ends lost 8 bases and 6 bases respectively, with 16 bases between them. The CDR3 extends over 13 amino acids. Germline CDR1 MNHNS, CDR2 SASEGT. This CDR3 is CASRWGRSSEAFF. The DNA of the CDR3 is TGTGCCAGCCGGTGGGGAAGGAGCTCTGAAGCTTTCTTT.